Each of the 23 T cell receptor beta chains below was sequenced from the same sample in a study of shared clonotypes between healthy human individuals. Libraries were prepared by immunoSEQ multiplex PCR; TCRdb keeps only in-frame clonotypes and omits some of them. The table has approximately 2.3 million clones, approximately 95% seen once. Sequencing was carried out using naive CD4+ T cells from PBMCs. Subset of the sample: CD45RA+ positively selected. These receptors all stem from a man younger than 35 in good health. Some clones in this sample may be carry-over from other donors' samples.

The chain links TRBV28 to TRBJ1-4; tentatively, D is TRBD1 (5 bases). This CDR3 spans 15 amino acids. V lost 3 bases, J lost 8 bases, and 16 bases lay in between. Germline V gene lookup returns CDR1 MDHEN and CDR2 SYDVKM. The chain's CDR3 is CASSFLRGKGEKLFF. CDR3 in DNA: TGTGCCAGCAGTTTTTTGAGGGGAAAAGGCGAAAAACTGTTTTTT.

This chain uses TRBV5-1 with TRBJ2-7; unclear D gene. The CDR3 is made up of 15 amino acids. The germline V and J ends were trimmed by 0 bases and 4 bases, with 14 bases remaining between them. Germline V CDR1 and CDR2: SGHRS, YFSETQ. The CDR3 DNA sequence: TGCGCCAGCAGCTTGGGTGCAGGAAGCAGGTACGAGCAGTACTTC. Translation gives CASSLGAGSRYEQYF. Filled out from reference TRBV5-1 and TRBJ2-7, the complete variable domain reads KAGVTQTPRYLIKTRGQQVTLSCSPISGHRSVSWYQQTPGQGLQFLFEYFSETQRNKGNFPGRFSGRQFSNSRSEMNVSTLELGDSALYLCASSLGAGSRYEQYFGPGTRLTVT.

The J gene is TRBJ1-4, the V gene TRBV28; D gene unclear. CDR3 length: 13 amino acids. V was clipped by 7 bases and J by 4 bases, with 10 bases between them. Germline CDR1 is MDHEN and CDR2 is SYDVKM. In DNA form, the CDR3 reads TGTGCCAGCAACCCGGGCAATAATGAAAAACTGTTTTTT. Translation: CASNPGNNEKLFF.

The chain uses TRBV5-3 and TRBJ2-7; no clear D. TRBV5-3 is reported as an ORF; its role is uncertain. The CDR3 has 15 amino acids. The V and J ends lost 2 bases and 2 bases respectively, with 14 bases between them. This chain's CDR3 is CARSFLGEDTYEQYF. In DNA form, the CDR3 reads TGTGCCAGAAGCTTTTTGGGCGAAGATACCTACGAGCAGTACTTC.

The chain has TRBV7-2 and TRBJ1-1; possibly TRBD1 for D (6 bases). Germline V gene lookup returns CDR1 SGHTA and CDR2 FQGNSA. The CDR3 covers 15 residues. V was trimmed by 5 bases and J by 1 base, leaving 14 bases between them. The CDR3 region is CASSGWDTGNTEAFF. Written as DNA, the CDR3 is TGTGCCAGCAGCGGGTGGGACACCGGGAACACTGAAGCTTTCTTT.

The V gene is TRBV7-9, the J gene TRBJ2-5; 7 positions match TRBD2. This CDR3 comprises 18 residues. From germline, CDR1 is SEHNR and CDR2 FQNEAQ (reference sequence). V gave up 8 bases and J gave up 1 base; unmatched junction bases: 19. Here the CDR3 reads CASGKSQRASGLQETQYF. For the CDR3, the DNA is TGTGCCAGCGGCAAATCCCAGAGGGCTAGCGGACTCCAAGAGACCCAGTACTTC. The whole variable domain, remainder taken from reference TRBV7-9 and TRBJ2-5, is DTGVSQNPRHKITKRGQNVTFRCDPISEHNRLYWYRQTLGQGPEFLTYFQNEAQLEKSRLLSDRFSAERPKGSFSTLEIQRTEQGDSAMYLCASGKSQRASGLQETQYFGPGTRLLVL.

This chain joins TRBV6-6 and TRBJ2-2; D remains unclear. V dropped 2 bases and J dropped 1 base, with 5 bases sitting between them. Germline-derived CDR1 and CDR2 are MNHNY and SVGAGI (reference sequence). The CDR3 has 14 amino acids. CDR3 sequence reads: CASSYRGNTGELFF. The CDR3 DNA sequence: TGTGCCAGCAGTTACCGTGGGAACACCGGGGAGCTGTTTTTT.

The rearrangement links TRBV5-4 to TRBJ2-3; 10 bases line up with TRBD2. The CDR3 consists of 17 residues. The V gene's germline CDR1 is SGHNT and CDR2 YYREEE (reference sequence). Trimming took 3 bases from V and 7 from J; bases not matched to a gene: 14. This chain's CDR3 is CASSSGISGRFANTQYF. Written as DNA, the CDR3 is TGTGCCAGCAGCTCCGGTATTAGCGGGAGGTTTGCAAATACGCAGTATTTT.

This clone was counted only a few times. This chain links TRBV6-5 with TRBJ1-1; no clear D gene. CDR1 and CDR2 (germline): MNHEY, SVGAGI. Trimming left V 4 bases short and J 5 bases short, with 20 bases between. The CDR3 runs 16 residues. DNA for the CDR3: TGTGCCAGCAGTTTCCGAACAGCAAGCCTGGGGACTGAAGCTTTCTTT. Translated, it gives CASSFRTASLGTEAFF.

The chain employs TRBV5-4 and TRBJ2-7; TRBD2 agrees at 7 bases. After removal of 4 bases from V and 0 bases from J, the junction contained 7 bases not matched to a gene. CDR1 and CDR2 (germline): SGHNT, YYREEE (reference sequence). The CDR3 has 15 residues. The DNA for the CDR3 is TGTGCCAGCAGCGGGGGGGGTTTCACCTCCTACGAGCAGTACTTC. Residues: CASSGGGFTSYEQYF.

The chain combines TRBV19 with TRBJ2-7; 11 positions agree with TRBD2. The CDR3 totals 15 residues. With V trimmed by 3 bases and J by 0 bases, 1 base remained unmatched. Germline V gene data show CDR1 as LNHDA and CDR2 as SQIVND (reference sequence). The CDR3 here is CASSMGLADSYEQYF. Written as DNA, the CDR3 is TGTGCCAGTAGTATGGGACTAGCGGACTCCTACGAGCAGTACTTC.

The J gene is TRBJ1-2, the V gene TRBV7-9; D is perhaps TRBD1 (5 bases). V was pared by 5 bases and J by 7 bases, with 14 bases between. The V gene's germline CDR1 is SEHNR and CDR2 FQNEAQ (reference sequence). The CDR3 totals 13 residues. This CDR3 is CASSTRVSRGYTF. The CDR3 bases are TGTGCCAGCAGCACCAGGGTTTCGCGTGGCTACACCTTC. Complete variable domain (other parts from reference TRBV7-9 and TRBJ1-2): DTGVSQNPRHKITKRGQNVTFRCDPISEHNRLYWYRQTLGQGPEFLTYFQNEAQLEKSRLLSDRFSAERPKGSFSTLEIQRTEQGDSAMYLCASSTRVSRGYTFGSGTRLTVV.

The rearrangement links TRBV28 to TRBJ2-1, with 8 bases aligning to TRBD2. The germline V gene encodes CDR1 MDHEN and CDR2 SYDVKM. V gave up 4 bases and J gave up 4 bases; unmatched junction bases: 9. CDR3 length equals 16 residues. The CDR3 coding sequence is TGTGCCAGCAGTTCACCATTTAGCGGGGTTTACAATGAGCAGTTCTTC. Translation: CASSSPFSGVYNEQFF.

The chain couples TRBV2 to TRBJ2-1; D possibly corresponds to TRBD2 (6 bases). V was clipped by 4 bases and J by 2 bases, with 9 bases between them. The CDR3 consists of 14 residues. The germline gives CDR1 SNHLY, CDR2 FYNNEI. The CDR3 bases are TGTGCCAGCAGTGCCGGGACTGCCTACAATGAGCAGTTCTTC. This encodes CASSAGTAYNEQFF.

V is TRBV10-3 and J is TRBJ1-5, with TRBD1 matching over 8 bases. V lost 6 bases and J lost 3; bases outside the gene matches: 4. Germline CDR1 and CDR2: ENHRY and SYGVKD. CDR3 length equals 14 residues. CDR3: CAIRATGDNQPQHF. DNA of the CDR3: TGTGCCATCAGGGCGACAGGGGACAATCAGCCCCAGCATTTT.

This chain uses TRBV19 with TRBJ1-1, with D unresolved. With 4 bases removed from V and 9 bases from J, the gap between germline ends came to 15 bases. Germline CDR1 reads LNHDA; CDR2 reads SQIVND (reference sequence). The CDR3 consists of 13 residues. CDR3 nucleotides: TGTGCCAGTAGTACAAATGCGGAGACACAAGCTTTCTTT. Protein: CASSTNAETQAFF.

The chain links TRBV5-1 to TRBJ2-7, with D unresolved. Germline CDR1 and CDR2: SGHRS and YFSETQ. Trimming removed 0 bases from V and 3 bases from J, with 10 bases in between. The CDR3 loop spans 14 amino acids. The CDR3 spells CASSLASGNYEQYF. The CDR3 region has the DNA TGCGCCAGCAGCTTGGCGTCGGGTAACTACGAGCAGTACTTC. Variable domain in full (rest from reference TRBV5-1 and TRBJ2-7): KAGVTQTPRYLIKTRGQQVTLSCSPISGHRSVSWYQQTPGQGLQFLFEYFSETQRNKGNFPGRFSGRQFSNSRSEMNVSTLELGDSALYLCASSLASGNYEQYFGPGTRLTVT.

Only one count was recorded for this clone. The same CDR3 can be traced to other DNA sequences in this sample. The chain carries TRBV7-9 and TRBJ1-5; possible D gene TRBD1, 5 bases. CDR1 and CDR2 from the germline V gene are SEHNR and FQNEAQ (reference sequence). V was clipped by 1 base and J by 1 base, with 11 bases between them. The CDR3 loop spans 16 amino acids. The CDR3 spells CASSLGAGSSNQPQHF. The CDR3 DNA sequence: TGTGCCAGCAGCTTAGGGGCAGGGAGCAGCAATCAGCCCCAGCATTTT.

V is TRBV7-9 and J is TRBJ1-1, with TRBD1 matching 7 bases. Trimming at V came to 3 bases and at J to 5 bases, leaving 3 bases not matched to a gene. Germline loops: CDR1 SEHNR, CDR2 FQNEAQ (reference sequence). The CDR3 has 13 amino acids. DNA for the CDR3: TGTGCCAGCAGCTTGCAGGGGGAAACTGAAGCTTTCTTT. It yields the protein CASSLQGETEAFF.

J is TRBJ2-7 and V is TRBV6-1; TRBD2 is a possible D gene (5 bases). Between the trimmed V and J ends, which lost 8 bases and 5 bases, there was a span of 16 bases. CDR3 length: 13 amino acids. CDR1 and CDR2 (germline): MNHNS, SASEGT. DNA for the CDR3: TGTGCCAGCGGGGAGAGGGCTTGGGACGAGCAGTACTTC. This translates into CASGERAWDEQYF.

The V call is TRBV6-1, the J call TRBJ2-7, with D unclear. Germline CDR1 is MNHNS and CDR2 is SASEGT. Trimming removed 5 bases at V and 7 bases at J, with 15 bases between. CDR3 size: 13 residues. CDR3: CASSLDGALEQYF. The CDR3 region has the DNA TGTGCCAGCAGTTTGGACGGCGCCCTGGAGCAGTACTTC.

The CDR3 loop reads CASSLTSSRELFF. The CDR3 DNA sequence: TGTGCCAGCAGCTTAACCTCTAGCCGGGAGCTGTTTTTT. The rearrangement links TRBV7-3 to TRBJ2-2; tentatively, D is TRBD2 (5 bases). Per the germline V gene, CDR1 is SGHTA and CDR2 is FQGTGA. The CDR3 consists of 13 residues. V shed 0 bases and J shed 9 bases, with 8 bases lying between them.

The V and J genes are TRBV7-6 and TRBJ1-2; no reliable D call. V was trimmed by 0 bases and J by 4 bases, leaving 6 bases between them. Germline V gives CDR1 SGHVS, CDR2 FNYEAQ. This CDR3 is built from 13 residues. The CDR3 here is CASSLAAFYGYTF. In nucleotides, the CDR3 is TGTGCCAGCAGCTTAGCCGCTTTCTATGGCTACACCTTC.